The T cell receptor beta chain described here comes from a study of T cells in Graves' hyperthyroidism and ophthalmopathy. Study-level information: Peripheral blood specimens were obtained at initial diagnosis, prior to any treatment.

Overall study results and limits: A model of 13 V-J features distinguished ophthalmopathy from stable hyperthyroidism.

Pregnant or lactating patients were excluded, as were those with uncontrolled infection or other autoimmune disease. The TCR beta CDR3 regions underwent amplification using RNA transcripts as the source. An initial round of RT-PCR targeting the TCR CDR3 relied on the HTBI primer set. TCRdb analysed the multiplex PCR reads with MiXCR anew, one entry per CDR3 protein. Among over 250,000 distinct CDR3 sequences listed, 25% to 30% were seen once. The CDR3 length is 13 residues. Deletions cut 4 bases from V and 4 bases from J, with 13 bases between. The V gene's germline CDR1 is SQVTM and CDR2 ANQGSEA. This clonotype has a count of ten or more. Antigen: not known.

The J gene is TRBJ1-2, the V gene TRBV29-1, with TRBD1 as a possible D gene (5 bases). The sample comprised blood. The source of this sequence is a man aged 40-49 years with Graves' hyperthyroidism that later progressed to Graves' ophthalmopathy. The DNA for the CDR3 is TGCAGCGTTGTGTGGGGGATTCCCTATGGCTACACCTTC. Protein product: CSVVWGIPYGYTF.